Listed below are T cell receptor beta chains from one sample, sequenced in a study of blood T cell repertoires in COVID-19. The data were produced by immunoSEQ multiplex PCR, yet TCRdb's version contains in-frame clones alone and is incomplete. Of some 320,000 clones in the sample, about 89% were seen once. The specimen was peripheral blood. Every receptor here comes from a woman between 45 and 65 years old who had recovered from COVID-19. The CDR3 runs from the conserved cysteine through the conserved F or W. Expanded clones are given a class, and other clones once, few, many or no size at all.

CASSQAWGGGETQYF	TRBJ2-5	-	TRBV7-2
CASSQAVRGSGYTF	TRBJ1-2	-	TRBV4-3
CASSFGTSGVETQYF	TRBJ2-5	-	TRBV27
CASSSGLAGGDTQYF	TRBJ2-3	-	TRBV11-3
CASSGGPGRATEQFF	TRBJ2-1	-	TRBV9
CASSSDRPLSGNTIYF	TRBJ1-3	-	TRBV7-9
CASSLSQGAGYEQYF	TRBJ2-7	-	TRBV27
CATSDFGGRATDTQYF	TRBJ2-3	once	TRBV24-1
CASSSDSGSPYNEQFF	TRBJ2-1	-	TRBV7-2
CASSIEPADTQYF	TRBJ2-3	-	TRBV2
CASSLARYGDTEAFF	TRBJ1-1	-	TRBV18
CASSQESGGYTDTQYF	TRBJ2-3	-	TRBV4-3
CASSQLTGGHEKLFF	TRBJ1-4	-	TRBV4-3
CASSLYRGRKVHEQYF	TRBJ2-7	-	TRBV7-4
CASSQAPGLVQYF	TRBJ2-7	-	TRBV3-1/TRBV3-2
CAWSGLTVNYGYTF	TRBJ1-2	-	TRBV30
CASSHRSPLHF	TRBJ1-6	-	TRBV28
CASSPWGGLVDEQYF	TRBJ2-7	-	TRBV18
CASSPGLAGEYEQYF	TRBJ2-7	-	TRBV6-5
CAIIPFGGNEKLFF	TRBJ1-4	-	TRBV10-3
CASSLPGRGGLDTQYF	TRBJ2-3	-	TRBV28
CASSRQAPSYEQYF	TRBJ2-7	-	TRBV11-2